The 13 T cell receptor beta chains listed next were all sequenced from one sample in a study of cytomegalovirus exposure and HLA in healthy donors. Amplification used 60 Vbeta primers and 13 Jbeta primers. The method was immunoSEQ multiplex PCR; TCRdb's version includes in-frame clones alone and lacks a portion of them. In the table there are approximately 200,000 clones, under 90% of which are singletons. Sequencing used PBMCs. These receptors were taken from a boy aged 2 to 10 in good health and CMV-seronegative.

The gene calls are TRBV11-3 and TRBJ2-7; tentative D call: TRBD1 (6 bases). The V gene lost 5 bases and the J gene lost 2 bases, with 16 bases spanning the gap. The length of the CDR3 is 15 residues. The germline gives CDR1 SGHNT, CDR2 YENEEA. The CDR3, as DNA: TGTGCCAGCAGCCAGGCGACAGGACTCACCTACGAGCAGTACTTC. Translation: CASSQATGLTYEQYF.

The chain links TRBV5-1 to TRBJ1-1, with D possibly TRBD1 on 6 matching bases. V was pared by 5 bases and J by 10 bases, with 30 bases between. Germline CDR1 and CDR2: SGHRS and YFSETQ. The CDR3 has 17 amino acids. In nucleotides, the CDR3 is TGCGCCAGCAGGGTAGGGGTTACCCGCGGGGGCTCCGGAGGAGCTTTCTTT. It is translated as CASRVGVTRGGSGGAFF.

V gene TRBV11-2 combines with J gene TRBJ2-3; D possibly corresponds to TRBD1 (6 bases). Trimming cost V 1 base and J 3 bases, with 14 bases left between them. This CDR3 has 16 amino acids. CDR1 is SGHAT, CDR2 FQNNGV, per germline. The CDR3 DNA sequence: TGTGCCAGCAGCTTAGGGCCACCAGGGGAGACAGATACGCAGTATTTT. Translated: CASSLGPPGETDTQYF.

The genes are TRBV7-6 and TRBJ2-2; 7 nucleotides line up with TRBD1. Germline CDR1 is SGHVS and CDR2 is FNYEAQ. V shed 5 bases and J 0 bases; nucleotides not matched to a gene: 3. The CDR3 covers 15 residues. The CDR3 here is CASSVGTANTGELFF. CDR3 bases: TGTGCCAGCAGCGTCGGGACAGCGAACACCGGGGAGCTGTTTTTT.

V gene TRBV5-1 combines with J gene TRBJ1-1, with TRBD1 as a possible D gene (6 bases). CDR3 length: 14 residues. Germline V gives CDR1 SGHRS, CDR2 YFSETQ. The V and J ends lost 4 bases and 6 bases respectively, with 16 bases between them. CDR3 sequence: CASSPLQGISEAFF. DNA of the CDR3: TGCGCCAGCAGCCCGCTACAGGGAATCTCTGAAGCTTTCTTT. Using reference TRBV5-1 and TRBJ1-1 for the parts outside the CDR3, the full variable domain is KAGVTQTPRYLIKTRGQQVTLSCSPISGHRSVSWYQQTPGQGLQFLFEYFSETQRNKGNFPGRFSGRQFSNSRSEMNVSTLELGDSALYLCASSPLQGISEAFFGQGTRLTVV.

V and J are TRBV7-3 and TRBJ2-1, with D perhaps matching TRBD2 (6 bases). Looked up from germline, CDR1 is SGHTA and CDR2 is FQGTGA. This CDR3 has 15 residues. V gave up 1 base and J gave up 5 bases, with 12 bases separating them. As DNA, the CDR3 is TGTGCCAGCAGCTTAAATGGCAGGGAGGACAATGAGCAGTTCTTC. Protein product: CASSLNGREDNEQFF.

V and J are TRBV7-9 and TRBJ2-7; the D gene is possibly TRBD1 (5 bases). The CDR3 has 12 amino acids. V was cut by 1 base and J by 7 bases, with 8 bases left in between. In germline, CDR1 is SEHNR, CDR2 FQNEAQ (reference sequence). DNA of the CDR3: TGTGCCAGCAGCTTAGTAGGGGAAGAGCAGTACTTC. Translation: CASSLVGEEQYF.

Comment on this clone: This specimen includes other DNA sequences encoding the same CDR3. The chain carries TRBV9 and TRBJ2-5, with D possibly matching TRBD1 (6 bases). The V gene's germline CDR1 is SGDLS and CDR2 YYNGEE. This CDR3 contains 13 residues. V was shortened by 0 bases and J by 5 bases, with 8 bases between the two germline ends. CDR3 bases: TGTGCCAGCAGCGTAGGGGGGCGGGAGACCCAGTACTTC. Translated, it gives CASSVGGRETQYF.

The chain recombines TRBV6-5 with TRBJ2-7, with 11 bases aligning to TRBD1. Germline values: CDR1 MNHEY, CDR2 SVGAGI. V was clipped by 2 bases and J by 2 bases; unmatched bases: 2. The CDR3 has 15 amino acids. The CDR3, as DNA: TGTGCCAGCAGTTACGGGGACAGGGGGACCTACGAGCAGTACTTC. It specifies CASSYGDRGTYEQYF.

V gene TRBV19 combines with J gene TRBJ2-4; weak D call: TRBD2 (6 bases). Germline assignment: CDR1 LNHDA and CDR2 SQIVND (reference sequence). The CDR3 runs to 18 residues. V was cut by 3 bases and J by 1 base, with 19 bases left in between. This CDR3 is CASSMEGLLRGAKNIQYF. CDR3 coding DNA: TGTGCCAGTAGTATGGAGGGTTTGCTAAGGGGTGCCAAAAACATTCAGTACTTC.

The chain is built from TRBV27 and TRBJ2-5; weak D call: TRBD2 (6 bases). The germline gives CDR1 MNHEY, CDR2 SMNVEV (reference sequence). V gave up 2 bases and J gave up 5 bases, with 9 bases separating them. The CDR3 consists of 13 residues. The CDR3: CASSLPGRETQYF. The DNA of the CDR3 is TGTGCCAGCAGTTTACCAGGGAGGGAGACCCAGTACTTC.

The rearrangement links TRBV7-9 to TRBJ2-3; 14 bases map to TRBD2. Germline V gene sequence: CDR1 SEHNR, CDR2 FQNEAQ (reference sequence). Germline trimming cut 3 bases from V and 6 bases from J; bases unmatched to any gene: 8. This CDR3 is built from 17 residues. Written as DNA, the CDR3 is TGTGCCAGCAGCTTCGGACTAGCGGGGGGTTTGGGGGATACGCAGTATTTT. Protein product: CASSFGLAGGLGDTQYF.

In nucleotides, the CDR3 is TGTGCCATCAGTGGGGACAGAACACCCCTCCACTTT. Its protein product is CAISGDRTPLHF. V and J are TRBV10-3 and TRBJ1-6, with 7 nucleotides matching TRBD1. Germline CDR1 reads ENHRY; CDR2 reads SYGVKD. The length of the CDR3 is 12 residues. J was trimmed by 11 bases and V by 4 bases; bases with no gene match: 2.